This T cell receptor (beta chain) stems from a study of T cell changes during pregnancy in multiple sclerosis. CDR1 and CDR2 (germline): SGHNT, YYREEE (reference sequence). This CDR3 spans 15 amino acids. V lost 0 bases and J lost 6; bases outside the gene matches: 3. TCRdb keeps only in-frame clones here, not all; method: immunoSEQ multiplex PCR. The sample records tens of thousands of clones, around 90% being singletons. The receptor was derived from a female donor with multiple sclerosis, enrolled in a pregnancy study. The sample consisted of CD4+ T cells from peripheral blood mononuclear cells, taken in the second trimester of pregnancy. The chain uses TRBV5-4 and TRBJ1-6; TRBD1 aligns across 7 bases. The CDR3 nucleotides are TGTGCCAGCAGCTTGGCGGGGGACAGTAATTCACCCCTCCACTTT. Translated: CASSLAGDSNSPLHF.